The 30 T cell receptor beta chains below all came from one sample that was sequenced in a study of monozygotic twins with inflammatory bowel disease. TCRdb reprocessed the 5' RACE reads, keeping one entry per CDR3 protein, no DNA. Reported are more than 300,000 distinct CDR3 sequences; the ten largest clones contain 5% to 6%. Source material: blood. These receptors were taken from a human donor with ulcerative colitis or Crohn's disease, or a healthy co-twin of an affected twin (not recorded which).

This chain links TRBV29-1 with TRBJ2-1; the TRBD1 assignment by TCRdb is unverifiable without DNA. Germline values: CDR1 SQVTM, CDR2 ANQGSEA. The CDR3 runs 14 residues. The CDR3 is CSVEWTVSYNEQFF.

The chain recombines TRBV20-1 with TRBJ2-3; TCRdb's D call, TRBD2, is unchecked because there is no DNA. Germline-derived CDR1 and CDR2 are DFQATT and SNEGSKA (reference sequence). The CDR3 is 13 amino acids. This CDR3 is CSATSGRGNTQYF.

The V call is TRBV4-2, the J call TRBJ1-1; TCRdb's D call of TRBD1 is untestable without DNA. The CDR3 has 19 residues. Germline-derived CDR1 and CDR2 are LGHNA and YNFKEQ. CDR3 protein: CASSQDASTGFVCNTEAFF.

CDR3 in amino acids: CASSLEPGPNTEAFF. The chain carries TRBV7-2 and TRBJ1-1; TCRdb outputs TRBD1, but without DNA this stays unchecked. Germline CDR1 SGHTA, CDR2 FQGNSA. This CDR3 spans 15 amino acids.

The chain carries TRBV5-1 and TRBJ2-1. Germline CDR1 is SGHRS and CDR2 is YFSETQ. The CDR3 has 16 residues. CDR3 residues: CASSLAGKSSYNEQFF. The full variable domain, completed using reference TRBV5-1 and TRBJ2-1, is KAGVTQTPRYLIKTRGQQVTLSCSPISGHRSVSWYQQTPGQGLQFLFEYFSETQRNKGNFPGRFSGRQFSNSRSEMNVSTLELGDSALYLCASSLAGKSSYNEQFFGPGTRLTVL.

The V call is TRBV28, the J call TRBJ2-2. The CDR3 has 15 residues. Germline V lookup: CDR1 MDHEN, CDR2 SYDVKM. CDR3 sequence reads: CASSLSVSNTGELFF.

V is TRBV6-1 and J is TRBJ1-2; absent DNA, TCRdb's TRBD1 call cannot be checked. Per the germline V gene, CDR1 is MNHNS and CDR2 is SASEGT. The CDR3 runs to 12 residues. This chain's CDR3 is CASSGTVNGYTF.

The chain is built from TRBV12-3 or TRBV12-4 and TRBJ2-1; TCRdb returns TRBD1, unconfirmable since there is no DNA. The CDR3 totals 17 residues. The CDR3: CASSLGSPHARGNEQFF.

This chain uses TRBV4-3 with TRBJ2-5; TCRdb selects TRBD1, and the lack of DNA leaves this call unchecked. The CDR3 extends over 18 amino acids. Per germline, CDR1 LGHNA and CDR2 YSLEER. The CDR3 region is CASSQGALGQGALETQYF.

The chain uses TRBV5-4 and TRBJ2-7; TCRdb reports TRBD1, a call that lacks DNA to check it against. The CDR3 totals 18 residues. Germline V gene sequence: CDR1 SGHNT, CDR2 YYREEE (reference sequence). The CDR3 here is CASSSAFWRAQGHYEQYF.

The chain is built from TRBV6-2 or TRBV6-3 and TRBJ1-4; checking the TCRdb D call of TRBD1 is not possible without DNA. The CDR3 loop spans 17 amino acids. Germline V lookup: CDR1 MNHEY, CDR2 SVGEGT. The CDR3 reads CASSRGDLGRAGEKLFF.

The V and J genes are TRBV6-5 and TRBJ1-5. The CDR3 spans 15 residues. Germline V gene sequence: CDR1 MNHEY, CDR2 SVGAGI. The CDR3 sequence: CASSYWSLLNQPQHF.

This chain connects TRBV9 to TRBJ2-3. This CDR3 is built from 13 residues. Per germline, CDR1 SGDLS and CDR2 YYNGEE. This CDR3 is CASTHGGTDTQYF.

The rearrangement joins TRBV6-1 to TRBJ2-1; TCRdb designates TRBD1, a call that cannot be tested without DNA. The germline V gene encodes CDR1 MNHNS and CDR2 SASEGT. This CDR3 is built from 15 residues. The CDR3 loop reads CASSARSDRYNEQFF.

The chain is built from TRBV11-2 and TRBJ1-3; the TCRdb D gene call, TRBD1, has no DNA to confirm it. Germline assignment: CDR1 SGHAT and CDR2 FQNNGV. CDR3 length: 16 residues. Here the CDR3 reads CASSLVGARSGNTIYF.

The V and J genes are TRBV19 and TRBJ1-3; the D call from TCRdb, TRBD1, cannot be confirmed without DNA. Looked up from germline, CDR1 is LNHDA and CDR2 is SQIVND (reference sequence). The CDR3 runs to 16 residues. The CDR3 protein is CASSIYRSTSGNTIYF.

The chain combines TRBV18 with TRBJ2-1; TCRdb calls TRBD1, which cannot be checked without DNA. This CDR3 spans 15 amino acids. Germline V gene lookup returns CDR1 KGHSH and CDR2 LQKENI. The CDR3 sequence: CASSPGGGVRDEQFF.

The V call is TRBV10-3, the J call TRBJ1-1. The CDR3 consists of 15 residues. Germline lookup yields CDR1 ENHRY and CDR2 SYGVKD. The CDR3 region is CAISELGDPNTEAFF.

V and J are TRBV11-2 and TRBJ1-2; without DNA, the TCRdb call of TRBD1 cannot be checked. This CDR3 has 15 residues. In germline, CDR1 is SGHAT, CDR2 FQNNGV. CDR3 sequence reads: CASSPIGADRAGYTF.

This CDR3 reads CASSLYGDLGNYGYTF. V gene TRBV5-6 combines with J gene TRBJ1-2; TCRdb's assignment of TRBD1 cannot be checked, as there is no DNA. Germline loops: CDR1 SGHDT, CDR2 YYEEEE. CDR3 length: 16 residues.

The chain has TRBV5-1 and TRBJ2-7; TCRdb's D call, TRBD1, is unchecked because there is no DNA. CDR3 length: 19 residues. Germline V lookup: CDR1 SGHRS, CDR2 YFSETQ. CDR3 in amino acids: CASSARGNARQGTIVEQYF.

The chain is built from TRBV13 and TRBJ2-3; TCRdb's D gene call, TRBD2, goes unchecked for lack of DNA. The CDR3 runs 15 residues. Germline loops: CDR1 PRHDT, CDR2 FYEKMQ (reference sequence). The CDR3 reads CASSWKRGSTDTQYF.

This rearrangement joins TRBV28 to TRBJ2-3; TCRdb names TRBD2, which stays unverified in the absence of DNA. Germline V gene data show CDR1 as MDHEN and CDR2 as SYDVKM. The CDR3 covers 13 residues. CDR3: CASSGGGPDTQYF.

The CDR3 loop reads CASSLGTDRLYEQYF. V usage is TRBV13 and J usage is TRBJ2-7; TCRdb's D gene call, TRBD1, goes unchecked for lack of DNA. CDR1 and CDR2 from the germline V gene are PRHDT and FYEKMQ (reference sequence). The CDR3 is made up of 15 amino acids. Supplemented by reference TRBV13 and TRBJ2-7, the full variable domain reads AAGVIQSPRHLIKEKRETATLKCYPIPRHDTVYWYQQGPGQDPQFLISFYEKMQSDKGSIPDRFSAQQFSDYHSELNMSSLELGDSALYFCASSLGTDRLYEQYFGPGTRLTVT.

The chain couples TRBV11-2 to TRBJ1-5; as DNA is missing, the TRBD1 call by TCRdb cannot be tested. Germline V gives CDR1 SGHAT, CDR2 FQNNGV. The CDR3 extends over 19 amino acids. The CDR3 sequence: CASSSQHGTELYSNQPQHF.

The chain recombines TRBV7-2 with TRBJ2-7; checking the TCRdb D call of TRBD1 is not possible without DNA. From germline, CDR1 is SGHTA and CDR2 FQGNSA. This CDR3 has 15 residues. This CDR3 is CASSPARTGHYEQYF. The whole variable domain, filled in from reference TRBV7-2 and TRBJ2-7, reads GAGVSQSPSNKVTEKGKDVELRCDPISGHTALYWYRQSLGQGLEFLIYFQGNSAPDKSGLPSDRFSAERTGGSVSTLTIQRTQQEDSAVYLCASSPARTGHYEQYFGPGTRLTVT.

The chain recombines TRBV12-3 or TRBV12-4 with TRBJ2-5; TCRdb reports TRBD1, a call that lacks DNA to check it against. This CDR3 comprises 16 residues. CDR3 in amino acids: CASSLGTGGYQETQYF.

The V call is TRBV29-1, the J call TRBJ2-2. Germline CDR1 reads SQVTM; CDR2 reads ANQGSEA. The CDR3 is made up of 15 amino acids. CDR3 residues: CSVEETKSNTGELFF.

This rearrangement joins TRBV20-1 to TRBJ1-5. Per germline, CDR1 DFQATT and CDR2 SNEGSKA (reference sequence). The CDR3 is made up of 12 amino acids. CDR3 amino acids: CSATNSNQPQHF.

The rearrangement links TRBV15 to TRBJ2-5; no DNA is available, so the TRBD1 call from TCRdb remains unchecked. Germline lookup yields CDR1 LNHNV and CDR2 YYDKDF (reference sequence). The CDR3 is made up of 14 amino acids. Here the CDR3 reads CATSPDRGRETQYF.